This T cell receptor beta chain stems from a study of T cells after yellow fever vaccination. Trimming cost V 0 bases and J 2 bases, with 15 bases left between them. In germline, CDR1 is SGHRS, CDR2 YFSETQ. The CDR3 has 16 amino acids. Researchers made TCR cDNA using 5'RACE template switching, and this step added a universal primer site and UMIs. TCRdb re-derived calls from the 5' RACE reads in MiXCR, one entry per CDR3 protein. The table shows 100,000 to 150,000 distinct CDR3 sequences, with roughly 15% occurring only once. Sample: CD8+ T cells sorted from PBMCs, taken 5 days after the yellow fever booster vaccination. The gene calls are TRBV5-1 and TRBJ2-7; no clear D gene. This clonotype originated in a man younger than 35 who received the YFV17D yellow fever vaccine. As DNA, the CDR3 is TGCGCCAGCAGCTTGGCCTCATGGGCCACCCCCTACGAGCAGTACTTC. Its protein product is CASSLASWATPYEQYF.